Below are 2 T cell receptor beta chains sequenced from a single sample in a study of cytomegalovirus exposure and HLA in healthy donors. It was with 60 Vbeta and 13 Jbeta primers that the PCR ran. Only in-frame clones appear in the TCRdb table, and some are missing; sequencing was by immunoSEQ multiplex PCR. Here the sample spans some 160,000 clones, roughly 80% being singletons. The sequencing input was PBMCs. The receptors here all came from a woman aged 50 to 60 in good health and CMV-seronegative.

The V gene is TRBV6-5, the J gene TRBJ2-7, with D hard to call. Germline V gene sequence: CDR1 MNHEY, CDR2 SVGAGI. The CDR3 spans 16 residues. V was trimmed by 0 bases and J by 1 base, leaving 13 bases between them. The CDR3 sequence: CASSYSPSSQSYEQYF. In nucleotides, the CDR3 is TGTGCCAGCAGTTACTCCCCGTCGAGCCAATCCTACGAGCAGTACTTC.

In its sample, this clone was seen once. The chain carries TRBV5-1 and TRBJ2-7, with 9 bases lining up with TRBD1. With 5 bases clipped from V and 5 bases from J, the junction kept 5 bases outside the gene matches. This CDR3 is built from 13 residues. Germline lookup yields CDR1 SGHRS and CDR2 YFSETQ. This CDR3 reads CASRPGQGNEQYF. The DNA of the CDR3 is TGCGCCAGCAGACCGGGACAGGGCAACGAGCAGTACTTC.